This T cell receptor (beta chain) was captured in a study of blood T cell repertoires in COVID-19. The CDR3 contains 15 residues. From germline, CDR1 is LGHNA and CDR2 YSLEER. V was trimmed by 0 bases and J by 7 bases, leaving 13 bases between them. Profiled with immunoSEQ multiplex PCR; TCRdb holds only in-frame clones, not every one. The profile shows 150,000 to 200,000 clones, approximately 78% of them singletons. This chain links TRBV4-3 with TRBJ2-1; TRBD1 is a possible D gene (6 bases). The material sequenced was peripheral blood. The source is a human donor in a cohort sampled during active COVID-19. The CDR3, as DNA: TGCGCCAGCAGCCAAGAATGGGGGCGGACGAATGAGCAGTTCTTC. Protein product: CASSQEWGRTNEQFF.